This TCR beta chain was identified during a study of T cell responses to AZD1222 COVID-19 vaccine. TCRdb's copy holds only in-frame clones and misses some; the assay was immunoSEQ multiplex PCR. The sample has more than 140,000 clones; around nine tenths are singletons. V was trimmed by 4 bases and J by 5 bases, leaving 15 bases between them. Germline values: CDR1 SEHNR, CDR2 FQNEAQ (reference sequence). The CDR3 spans 15 residues. V is TRBV7-9 and J is TRBJ2-1, with D possibly TRBD1 on 5 matching bases. The sequences come from peripheral blood, collected on day 0 of AZD1222 vaccination. The sequence derives from an adult in good health. CDR3 DNA sequence: TGTGCCAGCAGCTCCCTGCGACAGAGGCACAATGAGCAGTTCTTC. It specifies CASSSLRQRHNEQFF.